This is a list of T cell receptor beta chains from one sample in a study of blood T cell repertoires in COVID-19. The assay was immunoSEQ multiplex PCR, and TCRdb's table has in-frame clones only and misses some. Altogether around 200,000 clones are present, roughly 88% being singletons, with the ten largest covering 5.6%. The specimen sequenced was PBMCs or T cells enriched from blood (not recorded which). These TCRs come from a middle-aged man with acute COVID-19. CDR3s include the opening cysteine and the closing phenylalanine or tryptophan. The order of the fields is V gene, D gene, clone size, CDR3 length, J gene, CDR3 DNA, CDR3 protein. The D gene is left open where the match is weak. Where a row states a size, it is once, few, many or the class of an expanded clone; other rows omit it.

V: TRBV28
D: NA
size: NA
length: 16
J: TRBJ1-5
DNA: TGTGCCAGCAGCCTTCATTTTACAGGAACAGGGCAGCCCCAGCATTTT
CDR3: CASSLHFTGTGQPQHF

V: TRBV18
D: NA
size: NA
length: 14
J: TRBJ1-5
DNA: TGTGCCAGCTCACCAGAGAGAGTCGATCAGCCCCAGCATTTT
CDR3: CASSPERVDQPQHF

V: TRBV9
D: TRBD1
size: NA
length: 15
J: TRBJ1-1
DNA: TGTGCCAGCAGCGTAGGGGGACAGACGAACACTGAAGCTTTCTTT
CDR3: CASSVGGQTNTEAFF

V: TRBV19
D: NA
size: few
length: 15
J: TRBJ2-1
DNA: TGTGCCAGTAGTATAGTCCGGAGCTCCTACAATGAGCAGTTCTTC
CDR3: CASSIVRSSYNEQFF

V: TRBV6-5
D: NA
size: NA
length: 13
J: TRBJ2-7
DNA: TGTGCCAGCACCTCGACGGGAGCCTACGAGCAGTACTTC
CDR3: CASTSTGAYEQYF

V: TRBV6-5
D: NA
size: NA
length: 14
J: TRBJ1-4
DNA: TGTGCCAGCAGTTTGCGGGGGCAGGATGAAAAACTGTTTTTT
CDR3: CASSLRGQDEKLFF

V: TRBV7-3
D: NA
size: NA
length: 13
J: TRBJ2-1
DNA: TGTGCCAGCAGCTCTGGCGGAAACTTTGAGCAGTTCTTC
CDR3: CASSSGGNFEQFF

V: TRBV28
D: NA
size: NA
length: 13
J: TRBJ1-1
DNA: TGTGCCATCCTGGACGGAAGGGGGACTGAAGCTTTCTTT
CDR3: CAILDGRGTEAFF

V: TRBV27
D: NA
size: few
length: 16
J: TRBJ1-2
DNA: TGTGCCAGCAGTCCGAGGGCCTATACCCCTCCTGATGGCTACACCTTC
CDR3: CASSPRAYTPPDGYTF

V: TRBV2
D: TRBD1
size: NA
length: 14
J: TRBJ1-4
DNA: TGTGCCAGCAGTGGAGGACAGGGACACGAAAAACTGTTTTTT
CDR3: CASSGGQGHEKLFF

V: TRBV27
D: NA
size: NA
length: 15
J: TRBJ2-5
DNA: TGTGCCAGCAGCCACGGACAGGAGGGACGAGAGACCCAGTACTTC
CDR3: CASSHGQEGRETQYF

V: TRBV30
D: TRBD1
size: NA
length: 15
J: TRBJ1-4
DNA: TGTGCCTGGAGTGTTTTGACAGGGAGTAATGAAAAACTGTTTTTT
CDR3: CAWSVLTGSNEKLFF

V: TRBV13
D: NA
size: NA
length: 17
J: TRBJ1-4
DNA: TGTGCCAGCAGCTTAAATCGTGGGGCAGGGTCGAATGAAAAACTGTTTTTT
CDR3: CASSLNRGAGSNEKLFF

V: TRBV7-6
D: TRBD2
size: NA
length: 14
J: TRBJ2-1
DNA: TGTGCCAGCAGCCAACGGTGGGGGGGGAATGAGCAGTTCTTC
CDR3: CASSQRWGGNEQFF

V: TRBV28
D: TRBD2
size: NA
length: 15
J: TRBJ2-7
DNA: TGTGCCAGCAGTAGCCTCCAGCGGGACCACTACGAGCAGTACTTC
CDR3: CASSSLQRDHYEQYF

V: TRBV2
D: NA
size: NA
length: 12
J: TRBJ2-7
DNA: TGTGCCAGCTTGAGGCAGGGAGGCGAGCAGTACTTC
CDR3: CASLRQGGEQYF

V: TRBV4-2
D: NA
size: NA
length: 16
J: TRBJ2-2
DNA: TGTGCCAGCAGCCAAGATGGGGCTCCAAACACCGGGGAGCTGTTTTTT
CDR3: CASSQDGAPNTGELFF

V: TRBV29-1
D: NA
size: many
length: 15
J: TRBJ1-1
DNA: TGCAGCGTTGAACCCCGGGAGATGATGAACACTGAAGCTTTCTTT
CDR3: CSVEPREMMNTEAFF

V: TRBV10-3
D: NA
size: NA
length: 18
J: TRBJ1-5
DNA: TGTGCCATCAGCGGGGGACCCCCTGGGCCTGGAGGCAATCAGCCCCAGCATTTT
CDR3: CAISGGPPGPGGNQPQHF

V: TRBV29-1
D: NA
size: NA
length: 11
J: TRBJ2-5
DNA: TGCAGCGTTCTCGGGTGGGAGACCCAGTACTTC
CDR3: CSVLGWETQYF

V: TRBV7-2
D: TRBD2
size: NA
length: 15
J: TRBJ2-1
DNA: TGTGCCAGCAGATTTAGCGGGACCTCCTACAATGAGCAGTTCTTC
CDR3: CASRFSGTSYNEQFF

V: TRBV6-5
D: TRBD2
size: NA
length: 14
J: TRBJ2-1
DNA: TGTGCCTCCTTGGCGGGAGGTGGAGGGAATGAGCAGTTCTTC
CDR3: CASLAGGGGNEQFF

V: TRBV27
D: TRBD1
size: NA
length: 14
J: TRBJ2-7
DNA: TGTGCCAGCAGTTACAGGGGGCAATCCCACGAGCAGTACTTC
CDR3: CASSYRGQSHEQYF

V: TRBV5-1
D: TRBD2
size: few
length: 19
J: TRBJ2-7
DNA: TGCGCCAGCAGCCCCCAAAAAAGTTTTGGACTAGCGGTCTCCTACGAGCAGTACTTC
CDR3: CASSPQKSFGLAVSYEQYF

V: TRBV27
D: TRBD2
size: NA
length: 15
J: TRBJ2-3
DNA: TGTGCCAGCAGTGCATCTAGCGGGAACACAGATACGCAGTATTTT
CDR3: CASSASSGNTDTQYF

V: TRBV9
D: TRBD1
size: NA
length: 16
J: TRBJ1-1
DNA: TGTGCCAGCAGCCCTCCTCGAGGGACAGAGAACACTGAAGCTTTCTTT
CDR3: CASSPPRGTENTEAFF

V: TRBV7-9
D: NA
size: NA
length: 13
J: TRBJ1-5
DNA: TGTGCCAGCAGCTTACTGGGCCCCGAGCCCCAGCATTTT
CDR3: CASSLLGPEPQHF

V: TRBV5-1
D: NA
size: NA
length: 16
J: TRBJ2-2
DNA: TGCGCCAGCAGCCGGGAGCTGTGGGAGAACACCGGGGAGCTGTTTTTT
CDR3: CASSRELWENTGELFF

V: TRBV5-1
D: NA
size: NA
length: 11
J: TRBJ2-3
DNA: TGCGCCAGCAGACTCACAGATACGCAGTATTTT
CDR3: CASRLTDTQYF

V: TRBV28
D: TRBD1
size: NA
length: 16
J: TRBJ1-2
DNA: TGTGCCAGCAGTTCCCCTCAGGGGGCTAAGGACTATGGCTACACCTTC
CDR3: CASSSPQGAKDYGYTF

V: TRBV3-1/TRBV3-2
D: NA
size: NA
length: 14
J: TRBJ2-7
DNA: TGTGCCAGCAGCCCCGGGGGACTTTCCTACGAGCAGTACTTC
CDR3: CASSPGGLSYEQYF

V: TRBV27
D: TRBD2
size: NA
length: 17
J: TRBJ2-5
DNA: TGTGCCAGCAGTTTGGCGTCTGGGCGGGAGGCCCAAGAGACCCAGTACTTC
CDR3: CASSLASGREAQETQYF

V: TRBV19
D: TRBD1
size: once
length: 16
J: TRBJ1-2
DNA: TGTGCCAGTAGCCCCCGGGACAGGGGGCGCAGTGATGGCTACACCTTC
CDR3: CASSPRDRGRSDGYTF

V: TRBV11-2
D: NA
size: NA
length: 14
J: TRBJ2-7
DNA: TGTGCCAGCAGCTTAGGGAGTGCAGACTTGGAGCAGTACTTC
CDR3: CASSLGSADLEQYF

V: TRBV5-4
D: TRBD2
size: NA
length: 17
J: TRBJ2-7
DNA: TGTGCCAGCAGCGGCGGTGGGTCGGTAGCGGGAGTTGTCGAGCAGTACTTC
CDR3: CASSGGGSVAGVVEQYF

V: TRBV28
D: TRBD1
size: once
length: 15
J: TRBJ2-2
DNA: TGTGCCAGCAGGCCGGGACAGGGAAGGACCGGGGAGCTGTTTTTT
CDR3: CASRPGQGRTGELFF

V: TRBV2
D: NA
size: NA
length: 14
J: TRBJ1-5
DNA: TGTGCCAGCAGTACCCGACGGACTAATCAGCCCCAGCATTTT
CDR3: CASSTRRTNQPQHF

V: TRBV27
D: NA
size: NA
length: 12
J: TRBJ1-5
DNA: TGTGCCAGCAGGAGTTACGATCAGCCCCAGCATTTT
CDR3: CASRSYDQPQHF

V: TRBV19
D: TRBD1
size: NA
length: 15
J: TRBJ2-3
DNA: TGTGCCAGTAGTATCCGGGACAGGGGGCTTGATACGCAGTATTTT
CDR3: CASSIRDRGLDTQYF

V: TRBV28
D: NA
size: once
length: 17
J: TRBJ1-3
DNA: TGTGCCAGCAGTTTTGGGGGCCTTTCCAACTCTGGAAACACCATATATTTT
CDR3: CASSFGGLSNSGNTIYF

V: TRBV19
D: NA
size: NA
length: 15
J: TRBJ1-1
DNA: TGTGCCAGTAGTCCCTGGGCGGGGGGACCCACTGAAGCTTTCTTT
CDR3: CASSPWAGGPTEAFF

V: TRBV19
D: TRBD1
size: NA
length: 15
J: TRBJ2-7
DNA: TGTGCCAGTAGTAGTCTGGGACAGGGTGTCTACGAGCAGTACTTC
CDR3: CASSSLGQGVYEQYF

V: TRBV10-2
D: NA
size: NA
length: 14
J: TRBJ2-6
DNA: TGCGCCAGCAGTGAGGCGCGTGGGGCCAACGTCCTGACTTTC
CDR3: CASSEARGANVLTF

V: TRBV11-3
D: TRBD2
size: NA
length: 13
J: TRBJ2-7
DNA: TGTGCCAGCAGTTCTAGCGGGACCTACGAGCAGTACTTC
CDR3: CASSSSGTYEQYF

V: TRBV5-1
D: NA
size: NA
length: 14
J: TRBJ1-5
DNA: TGCGCCAGCAGTTTGGACACCGGCAATCAGCCCCAGCATTTT
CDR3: CASSLDTGNQPQHF

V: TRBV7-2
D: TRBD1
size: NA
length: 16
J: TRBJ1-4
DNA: TGTGCCAGCAGCCCGGGGACAGGGGCCTTCTATGAAAAACTGTTTTTT
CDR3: CASSPGTGAFYEKLFF

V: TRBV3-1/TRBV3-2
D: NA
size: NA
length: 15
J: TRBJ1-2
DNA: TGTGCCAGCAGCCAAGATGGGGCAGGGGAATATGGCTACACCTTC
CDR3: CASSQDGAGEYGYTF

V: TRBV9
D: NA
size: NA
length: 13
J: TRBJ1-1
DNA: TGTGCCAGCAGCCTTCCCGGCCGGAGTGAAGCTTTCTTT
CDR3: CASSLPGRSEAFF

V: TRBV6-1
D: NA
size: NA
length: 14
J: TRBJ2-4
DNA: TGTGCCAGCAGTGAGGGCAGGATCAAAAACATTCAGTACTTC
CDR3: CASSEGRIKNIQYF

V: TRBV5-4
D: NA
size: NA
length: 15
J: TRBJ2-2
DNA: TGTGCCAGCAGATTTGTAGGGGCTGGTGGAGGGGAGCTGTTTTTT
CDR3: CASRFVGAGGGELFF

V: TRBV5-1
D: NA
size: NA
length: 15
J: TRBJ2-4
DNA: TGCGCCAGCAGCTTGGCCGGGAATGGGAAAAACATTCAGTACTTC
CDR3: CASSLAGNGKNIQYF

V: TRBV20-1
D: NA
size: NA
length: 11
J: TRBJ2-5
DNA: TGCAGTGCTAGAGGGAGTTCGACCCAGTACTTC
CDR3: CSARGSSTQYF

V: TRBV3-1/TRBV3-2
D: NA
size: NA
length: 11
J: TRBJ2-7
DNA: TGTGCCAGCAGCCATGGTAGTGGGCAGTACTTC
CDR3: CASSHGSGQYF

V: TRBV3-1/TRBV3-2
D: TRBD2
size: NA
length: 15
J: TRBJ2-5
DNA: TGTGCCAGCAGCCAAGAAGCACGGGAGGGAGAGACCCAGTACTTC
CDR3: CASSQEAREGETQYF

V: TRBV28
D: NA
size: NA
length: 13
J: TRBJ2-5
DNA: TGTGCCAGCACACTTGGGACTCGAGAGACCCAGTACTTC
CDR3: CASTLGTRETQYF

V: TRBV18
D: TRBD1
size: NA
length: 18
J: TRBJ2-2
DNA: TGTGCCAGCTCACCGATGCCTCCGGGACAGGGGAACACCGGGGAGCTGTTTTTT
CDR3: CASSPMPPGQGNTGELFF

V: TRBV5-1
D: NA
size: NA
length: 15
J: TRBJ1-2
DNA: TGCGCCAGCAGCTTCTCCGGGGGGCGCGAGTATGGCTACACCTTC
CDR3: CASSFSGGREYGYTF

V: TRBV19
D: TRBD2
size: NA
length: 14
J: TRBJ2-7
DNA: TGTGCCAGTAAAAGTAGCGGGAAGGGCTACGAGCAGTACTTC
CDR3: CASKSSGKGYEQYF